Presented here are 32 T cell receptor beta chains from one specimen sequenced in a study of blood T cell repertoires in COVID-19. Sequencing used immunoSEQ multiplex PCR; TCRdb keeps in-frame clones, though not all of them. The profile covers about 320,000 clones, with about 87% appearing a single time and over 4.5% taken by the ten largest. The specimen was PBMCs or T cells enriched from blood (not recorded which). These receptors came from a man aged 25-45 years who had recovered from COVID-19.

The chain has TRBV7-6 and TRBJ1-2; D is ambiguous. The CDR3 totals 13 residues. Germline V lookup: CDR1 SGHVS, CDR2 FNYEAQ. V was trimmed by 0 bases and J by 5 bases, leaving 7 bases between them. The DNA for the CDR3 is TGTGCCAGCAGCTTAGCCCGGGAATATGGCTACACCTTC. It specifies CASSLAREYGYTF. Full variable domain (outside the CDR3, taken from reference TRBV7-6 and TRBJ1-2): GAGVSQSPRYKVTKRGQDVALRCDPISGHVSLYWYRQALGQGPEFLTYFNYEAQQDKSGLPNDRFSAERPEGSISTLTIQRTEQRDSAMYRCASSLAREYGYTFGSGTRLTVV.

Concerning this clone: Other DNA sequences in this specimen translate into the identical CDR3. The V gene is TRBV7-9, the J gene TRBJ2-1; the match to TRBD2 covers 8 bases. Losses at the gene ends were 2 bases for V and 4 bases for J; bases not matched to a gene: 1. Germline V lookup: CDR1 SEHNR, CDR2 FQNEAQ (reference sequence). There are 14 residues in the CDR3. CDR3 nucleotides: TGTGCCAGCAGCTTATCGGGGGGGTACAATGAGCAGTTCTTC. It codes for CASSLSGGYNEQFF. The full variable domain, its missing parts supplied by reference TRBV7-9 and TRBJ2-1, is DTGVSQNPRHKITKRGQNVTFRCDPISEHNRLYWYRQTLGQGPEFLTYFQNEAQLEKSRLLSDRFSAERPKGSFSTLEIQRTEQGDSAMYLCASSLSGGYNEQFFGPGTRLTVL.

The rearrangement uses TRBV7-9 and TRBJ1-5, with D possibly TRBD1 on 5 matching bases. In germline, CDR1 is SEHNR, CDR2 FQNEAQ (reference sequence). This CDR3 has 13 residues. The V gene lost 5 bases and the J gene lost 5 bases, with 10 bases spanning the gap. The CDR3 here is CASSRGGYQPQHF. The CDR3 DNA reads as TGTGCCAGCAGCCGGGGGGGTTATCAGCCCCAGCATTTT.

This clone was picked up a small number of times. This chain connects TRBV30 to TRBJ1-5, with D possibly TRBD1 on 6 matching bases. This CDR3 is built from 16 residues. The V and J ends lost 3 bases and 3 bases respectively, with 18 bases between them. Germline CDR1 reads GTSNPN; CDR2 reads SVGIG (reference sequence). This chain's CDR3 is CAWSTGQRVYNQPQHF. The CDR3 bases are TGTGCCTGGAGCACAGGGCAAAGAGTTTACAATCAGCCCCAGCATTTT.

This clone was detected only a few times. The V and J genes are TRBV2 and TRBJ2-3; no clear D. Germline CDR1 SNHLY, CDR2 FYNNEI. This CDR3 spans 15 amino acids. V was trimmed by 3 bases and J by 2 bases, leaving 12 bases between them. CDR3 loop: CASSDEALLTDTQYF. CDR3 DNA sequence: TGTGCCAGCAGTGATGAGGCGCTGCTCACAGATACGCAGTATTTT. Full variable domain (rest looked up from reference TRBV2 and TRBJ2-3): EPEVTQTPSHQVTQMGQEVILRCVPISNHLYFYWYRQILGQKVEFLVSFYNNEISEKSEIFDDQFSVERPDGSNFTLKIRSTKLEDSAMYFCASSDEALLTDTQYFGPGTRLTVL.

The sample holds one count of this clone. The rearrangement uses TRBV2 and TRBJ2-3, with TRBD2 identical over 10 bases. The CDR3 covers 18 residues. Germline trimming cut 5 bases from V and 4 bases from J; bases unmatched to any gene: 15. Per germline, CDR1 SNHLY and CDR2 FYNNEI. CDR3 loop: CASSRGDSLAGVADTQYF. CDR3 sequence (DNA): TGTGCCAGCAGTCGAGGAGACTCCCTAGCGGGGGTCGCAGATACGCAGTATTTT. The entire variable domain, with the rest obtained from reference TRBV2 and TRBJ2-3, is as follows: EPEVTQTPSHQVTQMGQEVILRCVPISNHLYFYWYRQILGQKVEFLVSFYNNEISEKSEIFDDQFSVERPDGSNFTLKIRSTKLEDSAMYFCASSRGDSLAGVADTQYFGPGTRLTVL.

The J gene is TRBJ2-1, the V gene TRBV20-1, with 7 bases lining up with TRBD1. The CDR3 is 15 residues long. V shed 6 bases, J shed 0 bases, and the junction held 8 bases outside the gene matches. Looked up from germline, CDR1 is DFQATT and CDR2 is SNEGSKA (reference sequence). CDR3 sequence: CSASGQASSYNEQFF. CDR3 sequence (DNA): TGCAGTGCCAGTGGACAGGCGAGCTCCTACAATGAGCAGTTCTTC.

The chain carries TRBV21-1 and TRBJ1-4; whether TRBD1, the table's D call, matches the DNA was not checked. TRBV21-1 is shown as a pseudogene. The CDR3 loop spans 14 amino acids. The CDR3 sequence is CASSKGPGQGGLFF. CDR3 coding DNA: TGTGCCAGCAGCAAAGGCCCCGGTCAGGGGGGACTGTTTTTT.

The rearrangement joins TRBV19 to TRBJ1-3, with 9 bases fitting TRBD1. The CDR3 is 16 residues long. The V gene's germline CDR1 is LNHDA and CDR2 SQIVND (reference sequence). With 5 bases clipped from V and 3 bases from J, the junction kept 8 bases outside the gene matches. CDR3 in amino acids: CASSSRDRVSGNTIYF. In DNA form, the CDR3 reads TGTGCCAGTAGTTCGCGGGACAGGGTGAGTGGAAACACCATATATTTT.

This clone showed up just once. This sample also contains other DNA sequences that code for the same CDR3. V and J are TRBV2 and TRBJ2-7; D is perhaps TRBD2 (6 bases). Germline V gives CDR1 SNHLY, CDR2 FYNNEI. V was shortened by 7 bases and J by 4 bases, with 8 bases between the two germline ends. The CDR3 spans 11 residues. CDR3 sequence (DNA): TGTGCCAGCAAGGAGGGGTACGAGCAGTACTTC. Translating gives CASKEGYEQYF.

V is TRBV18 and J is TRBJ2-3, with D tentatively TRBD2 (7 bases). This CDR3 region has 19 residues. The germline V gene has CDR1 KGHSH and CDR2 LQKENI. Between the trimmed V and J ends, which lost 3 bases and 2 bases, there was a span of 24 bases. CDR3 coding DNA: TGTGCCAGCTCACCCAGCCGGGACACCGGGAGGATATCCACAGATACGCAGTATTTT. Translation gives CASSPSRDTGRISTDTQYF.

The rearrangement joins TRBV28 to TRBJ2-7, with D possibly TRBD1 on 5 matching bases. The ends were cut back, 8 bases at V and 6 bases at J, with 20 bases in the middle. CDR3 length: 14 residues. Germline lookup yields CDR1 MDHEN and CDR2 SYDVKM. CDR3 sequence (DNA): TGTGCCAGCGGCATCACTCAGGGTCTGGGCGAGCAGTACTTC. Its translation is CASGITQGLGEQYF.

The V and J genes are TRBV7-9 and TRBJ2-1; 14 bases match TRBD2. The CDR3 contains 16 residues. Germline trimming cut 6 bases from V and 7 bases from J; bases unmatched to any gene: 8. Germline-derived CDR1 and CDR2 are SEHNR and FQNEAQ (reference sequence). Here the CDR3 DNA reads TGTGCCAGCAGGGAACCGGGACTAGCGGGGGATAATGAGCAGTTCTTC. Protein product: CASREPGLAGDNEQFF. Filled out from reference TRBV7-9 and TRBJ2-1, the complete variable domain reads DTGVSQNPRHKITKRGQNVTFRCDPISEHNRLYWYRQTLGQGPEFLTYFQNEAQLEKSRLLSDRFSAERPKGSFSTLEIQRTEQGDSAMYLCASREPGLAGDNEQFFGPGTRLTVL.

Turning to this clone: The same CDR3 also results from other DNA sequences found in this sample. The chain is built from TRBV5-1 and TRBJ2-2; TRBD2 is a possible D gene (6 bases). With 3 bases removed from V and 1 base from J, the gap between germline ends came to 13 bases. CDR3 length: 16 amino acids. The germline gives CDR1 SGHRS, CDR2 YFSETQ. The CDR3 sequence is CASSSSGTGNTGELFF. Written as DNA, the CDR3 is TGCGCCAGCAGCTCATCCGGGACTGGGAACACCGGGGAGCTGTTTTTT.

This clone was counted a few times. The chain links TRBV10-1 to TRBJ2-5; no reliable D call. The CDR3 consists of 11 residues. The germline V and J ends were trimmed by 6 bases and 2 bases, with 4 bases remaining between them. The germline V gene has CDR1 WNHNN and CDR2 SYGVQD (reference sequence). CDR3 bases: TGCGCCAGCAGGTATCAAGAGACCCAGTACTTC. Translation gives CASRYQETQYF.

V usage is TRBV27 and J usage is TRBJ2-3; D may be TRBD2 (6 bases). The germline V and J ends were trimmed by 4 bases and 0 bases, with 14 bases remaining between them. The CDR3 is 16 amino acids. The germline CDR1 and CDR2 sequences are MNHEY and SMNVEV (reference sequence). CDR3 sequence (DNA): TGTGCCAGCAGTTCACGGACTATCACTAGCACAGATACGCAGTATTTT. This translates into CASSSRTITSTDTQYF.

In this sample, this clone turned up once. V usage is TRBV20-1 and J usage is TRBJ2-7, with D uncertain. The V gene's germline CDR1 is DFQATT and CDR2 SNEGSKA (reference sequence). This CDR3 contains 11 residues. V shed 3 bases and J shed 6 bases, with 9 bases lying between them. DNA for the CDR3: TGCAGTGCTAGTATAGAACTCGAGCAGTACTTC. Protein: CSASIELEQYF.

V is TRBV6-4 and J is TRBJ2-3; 7 bases are shared with TRBD2. V shed 2 bases and J 2 bases; nucleotides not matched to a gene: 1. From germline, CDR1 is MRHNA and CDR2 SNTAGT. This CDR3 has 14 amino acids. CDR3 sequence: CASSDGGDTDTQYF. In nucleotides, the CDR3 is TGTGCCAGCAGTGACGGGGGGGACACAGATACGCAGTATTTT.

This rearrangement joins TRBV5-1 to TRBJ1-1; TRBD1 matches at 7 bases. The CDR3 consists of 15 residues. Looked up from germline, CDR1 is SGHRS and CDR2 is YFSETQ. The V gene end was trimmed by 0 bases and the J gene end by 1 base; junction bases not matched to a gene: 3. The CDR3 here is CASSLDRGGNTEAFF. Written as DNA, the CDR3 is TGCGCCAGCAGCTTGGACAGGGGAGGGAACACTGAAGCTTTCTTT.

The rearrangement uses TRBV7-2 and TRBJ2-2, with D maybe TRBD1 (5 bases). V was trimmed by 1 base and J by 0 bases, leaving 9 bases between them. Germline lookup yields CDR1 SGHTA and CDR2 FQGNSA. The CDR3 is 16 amino acids. The CDR3 DNA follows: TGTGCCAGCAGCTTAGTCCCAGGGCCGAACACCGGGGAGCTGTTTTTT. As protein: CASSLVPGPNTGELFF.

The rearrangement links TRBV7-9 to TRBJ2-2; the match to TRBD2 covers 7 bases. The germline V gene encodes CDR1 SEHNR and CDR2 FQNEAQ (reference sequence). Losses at the gene ends were 4 bases for V and 6 bases for J; bases not matched to a gene: 5. The CDR3 loop spans 14 amino acids. This chain's CDR3 is CASSYSGGSGELFF. The CDR3 DNA follows: TGTGCCAGCAGCTACTCCGGGGGGTCCGGGGAGCTGTTTTTT.

The rearrangement links TRBV6-5 to TRBJ2-6; 8 nucleotides align to TRBD1. CDR3 length equals 15 residues. The V and J ends lost 9 bases and 5 bases, in that order; junction bases with no gene match: 9. The germline gives CDR1 MNHEY, CDR2 SVGAGI. CDR3 DNA: TGTGCCAGTCGGACAGGGCCGCCCAGGGCCAACGTCCTGACTTTC. Protein product: CASRTGPPRANVLTF.

The V call is TRBV6-1, the J call TRBJ1-6, with 10 bases identical to TRBD1. The V gene end was trimmed by 3 bases and the J gene end by 3 bases; junction bases not matched to a gene: 5. CDR3 length: 17 residues. Looked up from germline, CDR1 is MNHNS and CDR2 is SASEGT. The CDR3: CASSDVGQGIYNSPLHF. CDR3 nucleotide sequence: TGTGCCAGCAGTGACGTGGGACAGGGGATCTATAATTCACCCCTCCACTTT.

The V call is TRBV29-1, the J call TRBJ2-5; TRBD2 matches at 7 bases. The V and J ends lost 6 bases and 2 bases, in that order; junction bases with no gene match: 15. This CDR3 spans 16 amino acids. Germline assignment: CDR1 SQVTM and CDR2 ANQGSEA. The CDR3 loop reads CSVDDLSGEKQETQYF. In nucleotides, the CDR3 is TGCAGCGTGGATGACTTAAGCGGGGAAAAACAAGAGACCCAGTACTTC.

In DNA form, the CDR3 reads TGTGCCAGCAGCTTAGCTCCCGGGACACAGGATGGTGAAAAACTGTTTTTT. This translates into CASSLAPGTQDGEKLFF. The rearrangement links TRBV7-6 to TRBJ1-4, with D possibly TRBD1 on 6 matching bases. The CDR3 totals 17 residues. CDR1 SGHVS and CDR2 FNYEAQ come from the germline V gene. V lost 0 bases to trimming and J lost 7 bases, with 18 bases between them.

This chain uses TRBV27 with TRBJ2-2; TRBD1 might be the D (5 bases). This CDR3 is built from 15 residues. Germline CDR1 is MNHEY and CDR2 is SMNVEV (reference sequence). V lost 4 bases, J lost 4 bases, and 13 bases lay in between. CDR3 DNA: TGTGCCAGCAGTTGGACGAAGGGGCTCACCGGGGAGCTGTTTTTT. Encoded protein: CASSWTKGLTGELFF.

The chain combines TRBV5-1 with TRBJ2-5; 12 nucleotides match TRBD2. With 3 bases clipped from V and 4 bases from J, the junction kept 4 bases outside the gene matches. Per germline, CDR1 SGHRS and CDR2 YFSETQ. CDR3 length equals 15 residues. CDR3 in amino acids: CASSWALAGGETQYF. In DNA form, the CDR3 reads TGCGCCAGCAGCTGGGCACTAGCGGGGGGAGAGACCCAGTACTTC.

This chain connects TRBV7-9 to TRBJ2-3, with 7 bases aligning to TRBD1. Per the germline V gene, CDR1 is SEHNR and CDR2 is FQNEAQ (reference sequence). The ends lost 1 base at V and 4 bases at J; junction bases unmatched: 5. CDR3 size: 15 residues. The CDR3 DNA is TGTGCCAGCAGCTTAGTGGGGACAGTAGCAGATACGCAGTATTTT. Translated, it gives CASSLVGTVADTQYF.

This chain connects TRBV6-2 or TRBV6-3 to TRBJ2-3, with 11 bases that match TRBD2. Germline CDR1 MNHEY, CDR2 SVGEGT. This CDR3 is 17 amino acids long. J lost 0 bases, V lost 0 bases, and 2 bases had no gene match. The CDR3 bases are TGTGCCAGCAGTTACTCTAGCGGGGGGGCCAGCACAGATACGCAGTATTTT. Its translation is CASSYSSGGASTDTQYF.

This clone was counted a single time. This sequence joins TRBV9 and TRBJ2-1, with TRBD1 identical over 10 bases. V shed 2 bases, J shed 9 bases, and the junction held 14 bases outside the gene matches. This CDR3 spans 17 amino acids. From germline, CDR1 is SGDLS and CDR2 YYNGEE. The CDR3 DNA reads TGTGCCAGCAGCGTTCGTTCCGGACAGGGGGTAGTTGGTGAGCAGTTCTTC. Translated, it gives CASSVRSGQGVVGEQFF. Filled out from reference TRBV9 and TRBJ2-1, the complete variable domain reads DSGVTQTPKHLITATGQRVTLRCSPRSGDLSVYWYQQSLDQGLQFLIQYYNGEERAKGNILERFSAQQFPDLHSELNLSSLELGDSALYFCASSVRSGQGVVGEQFFGPGTRLTVL.

In nucleotides, the CDR3 is TGTGCCTGGAACCAGGGTGTCACTGAAGCTTTCTTT. This codes for CAWNQGVTEAFF. The chain has TRBV30 and TRBJ1-1; perhaps TRBD1 as D (5 bases). Germline V gene sequence: CDR1 GTSNPN, CDR2 SVGIG (reference sequence). CDR3 size: 12 residues. Trimming cost V 4 bases and J 4 bases, with 10 bases left between them.

This clone appeared a single time. This chain connects TRBV5-1 to TRBJ2-3; D gene unclear. Germline lookup yields CDR1 SGHRS and CDR2 YFSETQ. The CDR3 spans 14 residues. Trimming left V 2 bases short and J 4 bases short, with 11 bases between. The CDR3 coding sequence is TGCGCCAGCAGCTTAGGCAGGCCCTCAGATACGCAGTATTTT. Translated: CASSLGRPSDTQYF.